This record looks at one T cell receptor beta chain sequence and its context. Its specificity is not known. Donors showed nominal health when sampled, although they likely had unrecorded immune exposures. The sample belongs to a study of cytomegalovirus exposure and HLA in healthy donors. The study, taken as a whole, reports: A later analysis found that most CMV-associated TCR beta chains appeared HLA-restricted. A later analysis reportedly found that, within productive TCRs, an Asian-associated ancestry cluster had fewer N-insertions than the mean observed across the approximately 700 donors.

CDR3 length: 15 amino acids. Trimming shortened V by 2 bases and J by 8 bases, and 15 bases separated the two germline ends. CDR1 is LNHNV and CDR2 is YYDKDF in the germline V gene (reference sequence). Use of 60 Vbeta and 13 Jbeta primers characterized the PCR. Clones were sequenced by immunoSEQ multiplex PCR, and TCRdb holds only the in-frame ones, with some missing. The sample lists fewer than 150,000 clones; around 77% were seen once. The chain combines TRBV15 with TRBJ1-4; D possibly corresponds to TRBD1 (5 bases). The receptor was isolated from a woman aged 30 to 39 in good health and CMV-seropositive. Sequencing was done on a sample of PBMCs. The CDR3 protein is CATSRRRGGQEKLFF. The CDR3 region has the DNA TGTGCCACCAGCAGACGAAGGGGTGGCCAGGAAAAACTGTTTTTT.